Below, 10 T cell receptor beta chains from the same sample are listed, as sequenced in a study of PD-1 blockade in classical Hodgkin lymphoma. Produced via immunoSEQ multiplex PCR; TCRdb's table is partial and in-frame only. The sample carries approximately 65,000 clones, roughly nine tenths recorded once. Specified time point: cycle 4 day 1 (C4D1), after more than five weeks of nivolumab. With no exception, relapse followed autologous stem cell transplantation in all patients, and brentuximab vedotin exposure varied. Sequenced material: peripheral blood mononuclear cells (PBMCs), taken before the fourth cycle of nivolumab. Receptors originate from a human donor with classical Hodgkin lymphoma.

The rearrangement uses TRBV19 and TRBJ2-3; TRBD2 might be the D (6 bases). CDR1 is LNHDA and CDR2 is SQIVND in the germline V gene (reference sequence). The CDR3 length is 13 residues. V lost 5 bases to trimming and J lost 5 bases, with 11 bases between them. CDR3 sequence: CASSWRAQDTQYF. CDR3 in DNA: TGTGCCAGTAGTTGGAGGGCCCAAGATACGCAGTATTTT.

The gene calls are TRBV28 and TRBJ2-1; unclear D gene. Trimming cost V 6 bases and J 4 bases, with 7 bases left between them. Germline CDR1 reads MDHEN; CDR2 reads SYDVKM. There are 12 residues in the CDR3. CDR3 sequence (DNA): TGTGCCAGCAGCTACCTATACAATGAGCAGTTCTTC. Protein: CASSYLYNEQFF.

The chain employs TRBV9 and TRBJ1-1, with unresolved D. Germline values: CDR1 SGDLS, CDR2 YYNGEE. Trimming took 0 bases from V and 3 from J, leaving 12 bases between them. The CDR3 has 15 residues. The CDR3 reads CASSVGPGWDTEAFF. The CDR3 bases are TGTGCCAGCAGCGTAGGGCCCGGTTGGGACACTGAAGCTTTCTTT.

This chain uses TRBV6-5 with TRBJ2-1; TRBD1 aligns across 7 bases. J gave up 1 base and V 8 bases, and 5 bases lay outside the gene matches. The CDR3 covers 14 residues. Germline assignment: CDR1 MNHEY and CDR2 SVGAGI. The CDR3 DNA reads TGTGCCAGCTCCTCGGGACAGTCCTACAATGAGCAGTTCTTC. Its translation is CASSSGQSYNEQFF.

The chain couples TRBV7-2 to TRBJ1-3; D remains unclear. V lost 2 bases and J 3 bases, leaving 2 bases between the germline ends. Germline V gene lookup returns CDR1 SGHTA and CDR2 FQGNSA. CDR3 length: 12 residues. Written as DNA, the CDR3 is TGTGCCAGCAGCTTATATGGAAACACCATATATTTT. This translates into CASSLYGNTIYF.

The chain combines TRBV7-6 with TRBJ2-2; D is uncertain. V lost 2 bases to trimming and J lost 6 bases, with 4 bases between them. The CDR3 has 12 residues. The germline V gene encodes CDR1 SGHVS and CDR2 FNYEAQ. The CDR3 DNA is TGTGCCAGCAGCTTATATTCCGGGGAGCTGTTTTTT. Residues: CASSLYSGELFF.

The rearrangement links TRBV7-2 to TRBJ2-2; D gene uncertain. CDR1 is SGHTA, CDR2 FQGNSA, per germline. V lost 5 bases to trimming and J lost 7 bases, with 11 bases between them. This CDR3 comprises 13 residues. The CDR3 loop is CASSKGWNGELFF. The CDR3 DNA reads as TGTGCCAGCAGCAAAGGGTGGAACGGGGAGCTGTTTTTT.

This chain connects TRBV10-1 to TRBJ2-7, with a possible D match to TRBD1 (6 bases). The V gene lost 2 bases and the J gene lost 3 bases, with 8 bases spanning the gap. Germline-derived CDR1 and CDR2 are WNHNN and SYGVQD (reference sequence). The CDR3 spans 13 residues. The CDR3 DNA is TGCGCCAGCAGTGAGGGCAGGGGCTACGAGCAGTACTTC. Translation: CASSEGRGYEQYF.

This chain uses TRBV30 with TRBJ1-2, with 7 bases identical to TRBD1. V lost 4 bases and J lost 8; bases outside the gene matches: 16. Germline V lookup: CDR1 GTSNPN, CDR2 SVGIG (reference sequence). This CDR3 spans 15 amino acids. The CDR3 nucleotides are TGTGCCTGGAACCTAAGGGGGCTGGGGGCCAGAGGCTACACCTTC. Encoded protein: CAWNLRGLGARGYTF. The full variable domain, its missing parts supplied by reference TRBV30 and TRBJ1-2, is SQTIHQWPATLVQPVGSPLSLECTVEGTSNPNLYWYRQAAGRGLQLLFYSVGIGQISSEVPQNLSASRPQDRQFILSSKKLLLSDSGFYLCAWNLRGLGARGYTFGSGTRLTVV.

The V gene is TRBV5-1, the J gene TRBJ1-1; 7 bases agree with TRBD1. This CDR3 spans 15 amino acids. Germline CDR1 reads SGHRS; CDR2 reads YFSETQ. V dropped 3 bases and J dropped 4; count of bases not matched to a gene: 9. CDR3: CASSSWTGVGTEAFF. Here the CDR3 DNA reads TGCGCCAGCAGCTCTTGGACAGGCGTCGGCACTGAAGCTTTCTTT.